The sample holds many counts of the clone carrying this TCR beta chain. The sample belongs to a study of read filtering for tumor transcriptome and immune sequencing. Study-wide context: Among patients, 17 to 20 were male and some 15 female, aged roughly 47 to 90 (mean about 66).

Molecular barcoded adaptors covering alpha/delta and beta/gamma chains were used on about 0.4 ug RNA. Each CDR3 protein gets one entry after TCRdb re-called the reads with MiXCR. Among some 120,000 distinct CDR3 sequences, over 10% were seen once, and the ten largest hold approximately 11%. The sequence derives from a donor aged 40 or over with multiple myeloma. Sequenced material: a population of CD138-negative cells sorted from bone marrow.

CDR3 amino acids: CASSLAQGAQETQYF. The DNA for the CDR3 is TGCGCCAGCAGCTTGGCGCAGGGGGCACAAGAGACCCAGTACTTC. The J gene is TRBJ2-5, the V gene TRBV5-1, with TRBD1 matching over 8 bases. Germline loops: CDR1 SGHRS, CDR2 YFSETQ. Trimming removed 0 bases from V and 2 bases from J; junction bases left unmatched: 3. The CDR3 contains 15 residues.